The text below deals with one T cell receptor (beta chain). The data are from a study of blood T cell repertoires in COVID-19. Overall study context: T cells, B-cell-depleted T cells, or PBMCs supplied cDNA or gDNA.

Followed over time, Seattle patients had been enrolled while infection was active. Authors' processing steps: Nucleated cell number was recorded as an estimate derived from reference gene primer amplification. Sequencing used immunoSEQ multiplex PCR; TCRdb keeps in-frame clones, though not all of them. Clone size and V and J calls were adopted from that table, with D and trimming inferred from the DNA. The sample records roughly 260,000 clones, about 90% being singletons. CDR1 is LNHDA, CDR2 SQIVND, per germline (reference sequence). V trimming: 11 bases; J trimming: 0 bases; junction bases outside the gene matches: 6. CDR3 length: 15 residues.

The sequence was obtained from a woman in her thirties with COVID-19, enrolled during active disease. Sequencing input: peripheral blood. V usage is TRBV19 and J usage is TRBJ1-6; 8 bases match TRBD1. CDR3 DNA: TGTGCCGTCCGGACAGGGAGCTCCTATAATTCACCCCTCCACTTT. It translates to CAVRTGSSYNSPLHF.